Below, 19 T cell receptor beta chains from the same sample are listed, as sequenced in a study of T cells in Graves' hyperthyroidism and ophthalmopathy. Amplification targeted TCR beta CDR3 regions from RNA transcripts. With the HTBI primer set, the TCR CDR3 went through a first round of RT-PCR. TCRdb redid the calling of the multiplex PCR reads with MiXCR, one entry per CDR3 protein. The sample shows around 380,000 distinct CDR3 sequences, roughly 13% of them seen only once. Material: blood. These TCRs come from a man aged 25-45 years with Graves' hyperthyroidism that later progressed to Graves' ophthalmopathy.

This clonotype was found many times. The rearrangement uses TRBV5-1 and TRBJ2-7; 8 bases line up with TRBD1. CDR1 and CDR2 from the germline V gene are SGHRS and YFSETQ. CDR3 size: 14 residues. After removal of 3 bases from V and 6 bases from J, the junction contained 8 bases not matched to a gene. The DNA of the CDR3 is TGCGCCAGCAGCTACCGGACAGGGTCGGGCGAGCAGTACTTC. As protein: CASSYRTGSGEQYF.

This clonotype has at least ten counts. The chain combines TRBV28 with TRBJ2-2; 12 bases are a match to TRBD2. Germline lookup yields CDR1 MDHEN and CDR2 SYDVKM. The CDR3 is made up of 20 amino acids. The V segment lost 6 bases and the J segment 5 bases; nucleotides outside the gene matches: 19. The CDR3 here is CASREVGLAGIVDRTGELFF. The DNA of the CDR3 is TGTGCCAGCAGGGAAGTTGGACTAGCGGGGATAGTCGATAGGACCGGGGAGCTGTTTTTT.

This clonotype has at least ten counts. The rearrangement uses TRBV12-3 or TRBV12-4 and TRBJ2-2, with D tentatively TRBD2 (6 bases). The V end lost 5 bases, the J end lost 0 bases, and 13 bases lay between the germline ends. CDR3 length equals 16 residues. The CDR3 sequence: CASSPGLGSNTGELFF. The DNA for the CDR3 is TGTGCCAGCAGTCCGGGACTGGGATCGAACACCGGGGAGCTGTTTTTT.

The rearrangement joins TRBV2 to TRBJ1-1; 8 nucleotides line up with TRBD1. The CDR3 is 14 amino acids. The V gene's germline CDR1 is SNHLY and CDR2 FYNNEI. J lost 7 bases, V lost 2 bases, and 6 bases had no gene match. Written as DNA, the CDR3 is TGTGCCAGCAGTGAAACAGGGGGTGCGGTTGAAGCTTTCTTT. Translated: CASSETGGAVEAFF.

This clonotype was detected a few times. V is TRBV7-9 and J is TRBJ1-4; D gene unclear. The CDR3 runs to 15 residues. V was cut by 3 bases and J by 3 bases, with 11 bases left in between. CDR1 is SEHNR, CDR2 FQNEAQ, per germline (reference sequence). The chain's CDR3 is CASSLGYSANEKLFF. The CDR3, as DNA: TGTGCCAGCAGCTTGGGGTACAGCGCTAATGAAAAACTGTTTTTT. The full variable domain, with the rest looked up from reference TRBV7-9 and TRBJ1-4, is DTGVSQNPRHKITKRGQNVTFRCDPISEHNRLYWYRQTLGQGPEFLTYFQNEAQLEKSRLLSDRFSAERPKGSFSTLEIQRTEQGDSAMYLCASSLGYSANEKLFFGSGTQLSVL.

This clonotype turned up a few times. CDR3 protein: CASSAQGQGYTF. Here the CDR3 DNA reads TGTGCCAGCAGCGCCCAGGGGCAGGGCTACACCTTC. The gene calls are TRBV5-4 and TRBJ1-2; D perhaps matches TRBD1 (6 bases). CDR1 SGHNT and CDR2 YYREEE come from the germline V gene (reference sequence). The CDR3 is 12 residues long. V lost 4 bases and J lost 8, with 12 bases in between.

This sequence joins TRBV10-3 and TRBJ1-6; D gene unclear. CDR1 and CDR2 (germline): ENHRY, SYGVKD. V was clipped by 6 bases and J by 11 bases, with 17 bases between them. CDR3 size: 14 residues. The CDR3 coding sequence is TGTGCCATCAGGGACGGGGTCGTGGGTCCACCCCTCCACTTT. It yields the protein CAIRDGVVGPPLHF.

This clonotype was seen more than once but under ten times. This could be a read error, since a much larger clone is one nucleotide away. The genes are TRBV11-3 and TRBJ2-5; D perhaps matches TRBD1 (7 bases). The CDR3 consists of 17 residues. V was clipped by 4 bases and J by 2 bases, with 20 bases between them. Germline CDR1 SGHNT, CDR2 YENEEA. CDR3 DNA sequence: TGTGCCAGCAGCTCAGCACAGGGGCGGGATTGGCAAGAGACCCAGTACTTC. This gives the protein CASSSAQGRDWQETQYF. The full variable domain, completed using reference TRBV11-3 and TRBJ2-5, is EAGVVQSPRYKIIEKKQPVAFWCNPISGHNTLYWYLQNLGQGPELLIRYENEEAVDDSQLPKDRFSAERLKGVDSTLKIQPAELGDSAVYLCASSSAQGRDWQETQYFGPGTRLLVL.

DNA for the CDR3: TGTGCCAGTAGGACTAGCGGGGGTGCCTACGAGCAGTACTTC. As protein: CASRTSGGAYEQYF. J is TRBJ2-7 and V is TRBV19; TRBD2 matches at 12 bases. V lost 6 bases and J lost 2; bases outside the gene matches: 2. CDR1 LNHDA and CDR2 SQIVND come from the germline V gene (reference sequence). The CDR3 spans 14 residues. Full variable domain (outside the CDR3, taken from reference TRBV19 and TRBJ2-7): DGGITQSPKYLFRKEGQNVTLSCEQNLNHDAMYWYRQDPGQGLRLIYYSQIVNDFQKGDIAEGYSVSREKKESFPLTVTSAQKNPTAFYLCASRTSGGAYEQYFGPGTRLTVT.

The table lists this clonotype with many counts. This CDR3 reads CASSSDRRSEKLFF. CDR3 coding DNA: TGTGCCAGCAGTTCGGACAGGCGTAGTGAAAAACTGTTTTTT. The genes are TRBV28 and TRBJ1-4; TRBD1 matches 7 bases. CDR3 length: 14 amino acids. The germline V gene encodes CDR1 MDHEN and CDR2 SYDVKM. Losses at the gene ends were 4 bases for V and 7 bases for J; bases not matched to a gene: 6.

Concerning this clonotype: A read error is possible here, since a much larger clone lies one base away. The chain joins TRBV13 to TRBJ2-1, with 9 bases identical to TRBD2. The CDR3 extends over 15 amino acids. Germline V lookup: CDR1 PRHDT, CDR2 FYEKMQ (reference sequence). The V and J ends lost 4 bases and 9 bases, in that order; junction bases with no gene match: 10. CDR3 DNA: TGTGCCAGCAGCTCCGGGACTAGCTTTAGCACTGAGCAGTTCTTC. Translating it yields CASSSGTSFSTEQFF.

The chain couples TRBV6-1 to TRBJ1-4, with a tentative D call TRBD1 (5 bases). In germline, CDR1 is MNHNS, CDR2 SASEGT. This CDR3 is built from 13 residues. V was shortened by 5 bases and J by 7 bases, with 11 bases between the two germline ends. The CDR3 DNA reads as TGTGCCAGCAGTTTTCAGGGTAGTGAAAAACTGTTTTTT. Residues: CASSFQGSEKLFF.

Concerning this clonotype itself: Compared with germline, one end of the junction differs, possibly owing to a read error. This chain links TRBV6-1 with TRBJ2-6; 8 bases agree with TRBD1. The CDR3 sequence is 15 residues long. CDR1 is MNHNS and CDR2 is SASEGT in the germline V gene. The CDR3 DNA follows: TGTGCCACCTCAGCCAGGGGGCTTGGGGTCAACGTCCTGACTTTC. Amino acids: CATSARGLGVNVLTF.

This clonotype was recorded many times. This rearrangement joins TRBV11-1 to TRBJ2-7, with D unclear. The V end lost 1 base, the J end lost 0 bases, and 10 bases lay between the germline ends. Germline V gives CDR1 SGHAT, CDR2 FQDESV (reference sequence). The CDR3 loop spans 15 amino acids. Here the CDR3 DNA reads TGTGCCAGCAGCTTAGACTTTGGTTACTCCTACGAGCAGTACTTC. It codes for CASSLDFGYSYEQYF.

This clonotype has at least ten counts. The chain recombines TRBV4-1 with TRBJ2-7; D is unresolved. The CDR3 contains 14 residues. CDR1 is MGHRA and CDR2 is YSYEKL in the germline V gene. The germline V and J ends were trimmed by 3 bases and 0 bases, with 9 bases remaining between them. This chain's CDR3 is CASSQVQHSYEQYF. The CDR3 bases are TGCGCCAGCAGCCAGGTCCAGCACTCCTACGAGCAGTACTTC.

This clonotype has at least ten counts. In nucleotides, the CDR3 is TGCGCCAGCAGCCACGACAGGGACTATGGCTACACCTTC. Its translation: CASSHDRDYGYTF. The gene calls are TRBV5-1 and TRBJ1-2, with TRBD1 identical over 7 bases. The CDR3 contains 13 residues. Germline V gives CDR1 SGHRS, CDR2 YFSETQ. The ends lost 4 bases at V and 3 bases at J; junction bases unmatched: 3.

The table lists this clonotype with many counts. The rearrangement joins TRBV28 to TRBJ2-3; tentatively, D is TRBD2 (6 bases). CDR3 size: 11 residues. Between the trimmed V and J ends, which lost 5 bases and 8 bases, there was a span of 8 bases. CDR1 is MDHEN and CDR2 is SYDVKM in the germline V gene. CDR3 residues: CASSTSSTQYF. DNA for the CDR3: TGTGCCAGCAGTACTAGCAGTACGCAGTATTTT.

The sample holds many counts of this clonotype. The chain links TRBV2 to TRBJ1-1; D gene ambiguous. This CDR3 contains 15 residues. CDR1 SNHLY and CDR2 FYNNEI come from the germline V gene. V was clipped by 5 bases and J by 1 base, with 14 bases between them. CDR3 sequence: CASSPRAVSNTEAFF. Here the CDR3 DNA reads TGTGCCAGCAGTCCTAGGGCGGTATCGAACACTGAAGCTTTCTTT.

The rearrangement joins TRBV12-3 or TRBV12-4 to TRBJ2-3; TRBD1 aligns across 9 bases. V trimming: 2 bases; J trimming: 6 bases; junction bases outside the gene matches: 6. The CDR3 sequence is 15 residues long. The CDR3 region has the DNA TGTGCCAGCAGTTTAAGGGGACAGGGAGCCGATACGCAGTATTTT. This codes for CASSLRGQGADTQYF.